This T cell receptor (beta chain) derives from a study of T cells in localized non-small cell lung cancer. Study observations and caveats: Since sequencing was restricted to only one region of the tumor, intratumor heterogeneity remains a possibility. There was higher T cell clonality in uninvolved adjacent lung than in tumor, and it was highest there. Longer overall survival accompanied higher blood T cell density. Appearances in adjacent lung were noted for a median about 60 of the top 100 tumor clones.

In regard to this clone: Its antigen remains unidentified.

V was clipped by 4 bases and J by 3 bases, with 18 bases between them. This CDR3 has 16 amino acids. Germline values: CDR1 SGHRS, CDR2 YFSETQ. The repertoire was sequenced with immunoSEQ multiplex PCR; TCRdb's copy has only in-frame clones and lacks some. This sample has 31,000 or so clones, with about 82% found just once. The source of this sequence is a male donor at least 60 years old with stage III squamous cell lung carcinoma. This chain joins TRBV5-1 and TRBJ2-3; TRBD1 is a possible D gene (6 bases). The sequences come from peripheral blood, collected before any cancer treatment. CDR3 sequence: CASSAAGELFTDTQYF. The CDR3 region has the DNA TGCGCCAGCAGCGCAGCAGGGGAGCTCTTTACAGATACGCAGTATTTT.